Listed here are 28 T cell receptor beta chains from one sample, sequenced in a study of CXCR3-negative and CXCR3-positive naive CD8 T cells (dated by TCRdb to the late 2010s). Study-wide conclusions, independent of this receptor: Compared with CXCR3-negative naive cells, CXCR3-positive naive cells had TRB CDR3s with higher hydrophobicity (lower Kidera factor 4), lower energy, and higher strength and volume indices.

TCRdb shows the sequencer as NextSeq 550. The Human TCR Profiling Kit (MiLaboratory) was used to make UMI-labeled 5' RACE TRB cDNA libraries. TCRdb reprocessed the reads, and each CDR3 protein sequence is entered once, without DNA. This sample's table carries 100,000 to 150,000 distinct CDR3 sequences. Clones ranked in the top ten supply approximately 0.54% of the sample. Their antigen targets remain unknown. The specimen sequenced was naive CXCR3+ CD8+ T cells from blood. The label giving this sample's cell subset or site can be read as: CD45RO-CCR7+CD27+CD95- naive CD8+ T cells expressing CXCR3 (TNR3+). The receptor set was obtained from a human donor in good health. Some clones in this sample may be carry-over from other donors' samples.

CDR3 sequence: CASGRLASYNEQFF. The V gene is TRBV12-3 or TRBV12-4, the J gene TRBJ2-1; checking the TCRdb D call of TRBD2 is not possible without DNA. CDR3 length: 14 amino acids.

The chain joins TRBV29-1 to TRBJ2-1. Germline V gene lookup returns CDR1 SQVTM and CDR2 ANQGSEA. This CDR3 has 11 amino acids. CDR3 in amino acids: CSVEDLRGQFF.

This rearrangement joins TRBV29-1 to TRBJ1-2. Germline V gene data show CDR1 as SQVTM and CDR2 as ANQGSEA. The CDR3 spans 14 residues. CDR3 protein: CSVDWMGTADGYTF.

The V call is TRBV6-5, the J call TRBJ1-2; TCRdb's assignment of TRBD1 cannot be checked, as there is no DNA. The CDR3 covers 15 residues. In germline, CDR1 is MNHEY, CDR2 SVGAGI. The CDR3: CASSNSLQGASGYTF.

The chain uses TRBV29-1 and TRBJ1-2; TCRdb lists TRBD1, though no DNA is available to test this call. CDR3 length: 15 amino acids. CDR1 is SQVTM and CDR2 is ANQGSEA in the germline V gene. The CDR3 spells CSVEGLRQGLIGYTF. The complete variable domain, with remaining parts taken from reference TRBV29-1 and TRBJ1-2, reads SAVISQKPSRDICQRGTSLTIQCQVDSQVTMMFWYRQQPGQSLTLIATANQGSEATYESGFVIDKFPISRPNLTFSTLTVSNMSPEDSSIYLCSVEGLRQGLIGYTFGSGTRLTVV.

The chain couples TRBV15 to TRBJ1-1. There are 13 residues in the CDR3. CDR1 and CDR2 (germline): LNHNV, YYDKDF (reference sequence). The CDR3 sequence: CATSRDLLSEAFF.

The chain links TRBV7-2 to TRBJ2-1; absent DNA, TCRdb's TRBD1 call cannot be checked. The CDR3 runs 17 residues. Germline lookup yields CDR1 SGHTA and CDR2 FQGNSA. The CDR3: CASSLVGSRRRSEEQFF.

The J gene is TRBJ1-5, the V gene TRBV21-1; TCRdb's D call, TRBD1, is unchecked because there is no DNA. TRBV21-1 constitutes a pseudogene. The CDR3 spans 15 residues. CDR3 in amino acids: CASSRRGIPNQPQHF.

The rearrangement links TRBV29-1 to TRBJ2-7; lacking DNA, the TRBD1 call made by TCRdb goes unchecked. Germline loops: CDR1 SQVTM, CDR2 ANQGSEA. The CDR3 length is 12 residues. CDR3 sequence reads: CSAGDSELEQYF.

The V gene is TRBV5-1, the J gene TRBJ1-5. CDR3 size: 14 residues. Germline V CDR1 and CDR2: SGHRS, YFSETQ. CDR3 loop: CASSLEGGNQPQHF. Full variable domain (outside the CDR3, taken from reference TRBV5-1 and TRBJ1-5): KAGVTQTPRYLIKTRGQQVTLSCSPISGHRSVSWYQQTPGQGLQFLFEYFSETQRNKGNFPGRFSGRQFSNSRSEMNVSTLELGDSALYLCASSLEGGNQPQHFGDGTRLSIL.

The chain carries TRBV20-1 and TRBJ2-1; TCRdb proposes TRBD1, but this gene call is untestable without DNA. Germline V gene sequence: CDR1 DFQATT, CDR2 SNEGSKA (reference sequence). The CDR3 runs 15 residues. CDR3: CSARVWDTPYNEQFF.

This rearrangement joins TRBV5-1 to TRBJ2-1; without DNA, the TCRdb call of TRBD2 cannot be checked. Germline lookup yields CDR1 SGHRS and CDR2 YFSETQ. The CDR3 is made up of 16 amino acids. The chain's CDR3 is CASSLRPLARVHEQFF.

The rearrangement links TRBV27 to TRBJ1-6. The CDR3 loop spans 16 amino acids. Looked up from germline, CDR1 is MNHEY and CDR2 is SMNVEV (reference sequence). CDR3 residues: CASSPTTGTKNSPLHF.

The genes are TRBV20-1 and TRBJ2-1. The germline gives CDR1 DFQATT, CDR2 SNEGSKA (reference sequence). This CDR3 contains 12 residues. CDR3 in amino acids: CSAREAYNEQFF.

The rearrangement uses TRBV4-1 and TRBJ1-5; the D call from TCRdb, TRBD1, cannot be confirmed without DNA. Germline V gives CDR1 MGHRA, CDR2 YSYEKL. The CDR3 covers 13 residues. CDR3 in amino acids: CASSQGPGQKMHF.

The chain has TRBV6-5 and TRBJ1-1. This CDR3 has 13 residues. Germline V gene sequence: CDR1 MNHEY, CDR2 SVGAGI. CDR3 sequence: CASSDSGYTEAFF.

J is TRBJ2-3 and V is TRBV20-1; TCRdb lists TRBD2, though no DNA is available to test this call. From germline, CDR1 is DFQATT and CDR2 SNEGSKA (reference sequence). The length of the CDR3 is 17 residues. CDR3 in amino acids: CSARLETSGALTDTQYF.

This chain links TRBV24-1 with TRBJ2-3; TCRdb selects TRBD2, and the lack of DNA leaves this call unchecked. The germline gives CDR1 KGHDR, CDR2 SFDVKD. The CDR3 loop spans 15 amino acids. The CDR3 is CATSDLAESTDTQYF.

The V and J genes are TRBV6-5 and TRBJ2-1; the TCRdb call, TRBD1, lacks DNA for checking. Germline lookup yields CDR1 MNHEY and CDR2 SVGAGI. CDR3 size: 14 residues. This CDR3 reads CASSYSPGSLEQFF.

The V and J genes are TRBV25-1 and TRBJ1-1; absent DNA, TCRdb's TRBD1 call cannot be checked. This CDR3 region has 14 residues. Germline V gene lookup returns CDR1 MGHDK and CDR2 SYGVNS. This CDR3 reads CASSIQGTDTEAFF. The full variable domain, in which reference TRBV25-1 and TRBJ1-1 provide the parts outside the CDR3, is EADIYQTPRYLVIGTGKKITLECSQTMGHDKMYWYQQDPGMELHLIHYSYGVNSTEKGDLSSESTVSRIRTEHFPLTLESARPSHTSQYLCASSIQGTDTEAFFGQGTRLTVV.

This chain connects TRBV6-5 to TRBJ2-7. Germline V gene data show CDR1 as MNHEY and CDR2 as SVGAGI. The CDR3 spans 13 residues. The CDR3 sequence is CASSYGFRYEQYF.

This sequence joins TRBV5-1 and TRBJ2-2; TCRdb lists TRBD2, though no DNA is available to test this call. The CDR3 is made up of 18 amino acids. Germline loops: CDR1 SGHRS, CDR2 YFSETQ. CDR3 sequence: CASSLEVAGALNTGELFF. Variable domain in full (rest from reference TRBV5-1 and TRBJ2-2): KAGVTQTPRYLIKTRGQQVTLSCSPISGHRSVSWYQQTPGQGLQFLFEYFSETQRNKGNFPGRFSGRQFSNSRSEMNVSTLELGDSALYLCASSLEVAGALNTGELFFGEGSRLTVL.

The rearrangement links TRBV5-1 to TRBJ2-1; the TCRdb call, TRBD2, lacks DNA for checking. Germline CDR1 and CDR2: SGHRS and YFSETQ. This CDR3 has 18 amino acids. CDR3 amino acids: CASSPGTSGGLGYNEQFF.

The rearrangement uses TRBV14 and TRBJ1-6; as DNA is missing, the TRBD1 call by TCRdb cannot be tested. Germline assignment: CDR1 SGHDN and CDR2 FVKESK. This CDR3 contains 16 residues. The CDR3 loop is CASSEQGGSYNSPLHF.

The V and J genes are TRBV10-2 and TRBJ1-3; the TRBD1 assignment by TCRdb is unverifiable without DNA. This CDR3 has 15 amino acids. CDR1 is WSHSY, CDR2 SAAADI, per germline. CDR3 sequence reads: CASSEGGLSGNTIYF.

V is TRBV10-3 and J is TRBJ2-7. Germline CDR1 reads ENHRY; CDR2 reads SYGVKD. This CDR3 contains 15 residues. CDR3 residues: CAISDPETQSVEQYF.

CDR3 sequence: CASSLVPEGTVAFF. The genes are TRBV5-1 and TRBJ1-1. Germline assignment: CDR1 SGHRS and CDR2 YFSETQ. The CDR3 is 14 amino acids.

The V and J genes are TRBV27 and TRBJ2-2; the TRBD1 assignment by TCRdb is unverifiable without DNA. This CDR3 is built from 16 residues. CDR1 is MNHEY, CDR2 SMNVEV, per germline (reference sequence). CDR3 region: CASSLSGTGMVGELFF.